The 25 T cell receptor beta chains given below trace back to one sample, sequenced in a study of blood T cell repertoires in COVID-19. Generated by immunoSEQ multiplex PCR, the TCRdb table keeps only in-frame clones and is missing some. This table holds a few hundred thousand clones, about four fifths found once. Source material: PBMCs or T cells enriched from blood (not recorded which). The receptors shown here come from a woman aged 60 to 75 who had recovered from COVID-19.

The chain recombines TRBV5-1 with TRBJ1-4; 12 bases map to TRBD1. The germline V gene has CDR1 SGHRS and CDR2 YFSETQ. With V trimmed by 4 bases and J by 0 bases, 4 bases remained unmatched. The CDR3 consists of 17 residues. The CDR3: CASSQGQGAATNEKLFF. The CDR3 coding sequence is TGCGCCAGCAGCCAGGGACAGGGGGCTGCAACTAATGAAAAACTGTTTTTT.

J is TRBJ2-3 and V is TRBV18; no definite D call. Germline V gives CDR1 KGHSH, CDR2 LQKENI. The CDR3 spans 12 residues. Deletions cut 5 bases from V and 2 bases from J, with 5 bases between. The CDR3 spells CASSDTTDTQYF. CDR3 nucleotides: TGTGCCAGCTCAGACACCACAGATACGCAGTATTTT.

This chain uses TRBV19 with TRBJ2-7, with TRBD1 matching 10 bases. CDR1 LNHDA and CDR2 SQIVND come from the germline V gene (reference sequence). CDR3 length: 15 residues. J was trimmed by 5 bases and V by 2 bases; bases with no gene match: 6. The chain's CDR3 is CASSITGTGAHEQYF. CDR3 sequence (DNA): TGTGCCAGTAGTATAACCGGGACAGGGGCCCACGAGCAGTACTTC.

The CDR3: CASSFRGAGGEQYF. CDR3 DNA: TGTGCCAGCAGCTTTAGAGGAGCGGGCGGCGAGCAGTACTTC. This rearrangement joins TRBV7-2 to TRBJ2-7, with D possibly being TRBD2 (6 bases). Germline V gene data show CDR1 as SGHTA and CDR2 as FQGNSA. The V end was cut by 3 bases, the J end by 6 bases, with 15 bases between. The length of the CDR3 is 14 residues.

The genes are TRBV29-1 and TRBJ1-1, with 8 positions matching TRBD1. CDR1 and CDR2 (germline): SQVTM, ANQGSEA. The CDR3 runs 12 residues. J was trimmed by 4 bases and V by 4 bases; bases with no gene match: 2. The CDR3: CSVGQGLTEAFF. The CDR3, as DNA: TGCAGCGTTGGACAGGGGCTCACTGAAGCTTTCTTT.

This chain links TRBV7-9 with TRBJ1-3, with 9 bases fitting TRBD1. CDR3 length: 14 residues. The germline V gene has CDR1 SEHNR and CDR2 FQNEAQ (reference sequence). Trimming removed 5 bases from V and 3 bases from J; junction bases left unmatched: 2. The CDR3 DNA is TGTGCCAGCAGCCGGGGACAGGGTGGAAACACCATATATTTT. It codes for CASSRGQGGNTIYF.

The chain is built from TRBV5-6 and TRBJ2-7, with TRBD1 as a possible D gene (6 bases). This CDR3 is 14 amino acids long. V was pared by 0 bases and J by 6 bases, with 13 bases between. Germline V CDR1 and CDR2: SGHDT, YYEEEE. The CDR3 sequence: CASSLVGAASEQYF. In DNA, the CDR3 is TGTGCCAGCAGCTTGGTGGGGGCAGCAAGCGAGCAGTACTTC.

This clone occurred a few times. The rearrangement uses TRBV12-3 or TRBV12-4 and TRBJ1-1; D is undetermined. There are 13 residues in the CDR3. V lost 5 bases and J lost 6, with 13 bases in between. CDR3 sequence (DNA): TGTGCCAGCAGTCCTCCCGGGGTCGCTGAAGCTTTCTTT. Translating it yields CASSPPGVAEAFF.

The chain uses TRBV14 and TRBJ2-1; the match to TRBD1 covers 7 bases. CDR3 size: 14 residues. Per the germline V gene, CDR1 is SGHDN and CDR2 is FVKESK. V gave up 2 bases and J gave up 5 bases; unmatched junction bases: 3. CDR3: CASSQNRGHNEQFF. The CDR3 region has the DNA TGTGCCAGCAGCCAAAACAGGGGCCACAATGAGCAGTTCTTC.

The table lists this clone with a count of one. V is TRBV4-1 and J is TRBJ2-6; 12 nucleotides line up with TRBD1. The CDR3 totals 19 residues. Germline CDR1 and CDR2: MGHRA and YSYEKL. With 4 bases clipped from V and 0 bases from J, the junction kept 7 bases outside the gene matches. The CDR3 loop is CASSPGQGAYDSGANVLTF. The DNA of the CDR3 is TGCGCCAGCAGCCCGGGACAGGGGGCCTACGACTCTGGGGCCAACGTCCTGACTTTC.

The rearrangement uses TRBV4-2 and TRBJ1-2; a weak D match, TRBD1 (6 bases). This CDR3 is 14 amino acids long. Germline loops: CDR1 LGHNA, CDR2 YNFKEQ. The V end lost 1 base, the J end lost 6 bases, and 12 bases lay between the germline ends. CDR3 sequence reads: CASSQGGGGDGYTF. CDR3 in DNA: TGTGCCAGCAGCCAAGGGGGAGGGGGTGATGGCTACACCTTC.

V is TRBV27 and J is TRBJ2-7, with 8 bases fitting TRBD1. The CDR3 is 15 amino acids. V lost 8 bases to trimming and J lost 1 base; unmatched junction nucleotides: 10. The germline V gene has CDR1 MNHEY and CDR2 SMNVEV (reference sequence). The CDR3 loop reads CASAFPGQASYEQYF. For the CDR3, the DNA is TGTGCCAGCGCGTTTCCGGGACAGGCGTCCTACGAGCAGTACTTC.

This chain joins TRBV29-1 and TRBJ2-2; no clear D gene. The CDR3 loop spans 11 amino acids. Germline CDR1 and CDR2: SQVTM and ANQGSEA. V was pared by 7 bases and J by 4 bases, with 7 bases between. As DNA, the CDR3 is TGCAGCGGGTGGGCCACCGGGGAGCTGTTTTTT. This sequence encodes CSGWATGELFF.

This clone was observed a handful of times. The genes are TRBV12-3 or TRBV12-4 and TRBJ2-1; D is unclear. The CDR3 covers 11 residues. Trimming cost V 3 bases and J 8 bases, with 5 bases left between them. The DNA for the CDR3 is TGTGCCAGCAGTTTGAGCGATGAGCAGTTCTTC. Its protein product is CASSLSDEQFF.

The genes are TRBV7-8 and TRBJ2-5, with a possible D match to TRBD2 (6 bases). The CDR3 has 15 amino acids. Trimming removed 0 bases from V and 5 bases from J, with 13 bases in between. Germline CDR1 and CDR2: SGHVS and FQNEAQ. CDR3 loop: CASSLAEEGRETQYF. DNA for the CDR3: TGTGCCAGCAGCTTAGCGGAGGAGGGCCGCGAGACCCAGTACTTC.

A few counts support this clone. V usage is TRBV28 and J usage is TRBJ1-6; no reliable D call. The germline V and J ends were trimmed by 3 bases and 8 bases, with 5 bases remaining between them. The germline V gene has CDR1 MDHEN and CDR2 SYDVKM. This CDR3 spans 12 amino acids. CDR3 sequence: CASSLEYSPLHF. CDR3 coding DNA: TGTGCCAGCAGTTTGGAGTATTCACCCCTCCACTTT.

The J gene is TRBJ2-7, the V gene TRBV9; possibly TRBD1 for D (5 bases). CDR1 and CDR2 (germline): SGDLS, YYNGEE. There are 15 residues in the CDR3. The V gene lost 3 bases and the J gene lost 4 bases, with 17 bases spanning the gap. CDR3 coding DNA: TGTGCCAGCAGCGGGGGCCCTAGGAGTGGGTACGAGCAGTACTTC. Translating it yields CASSGGPRSGYEQYF.

The CDR3 DNA reads TGTGCCAGCAGCTTAGGGGGGCCACGGGAGACCCAGTACTTC. Its translation is CASSLGGPRETQYF. V gene TRBV7-2 combines with J gene TRBJ2-5; tentative D call: TRBD1 (6 bases). The germline V and J ends were trimmed by 1 base and 5 bases, with 11 bases remaining between them. CDR1 is SGHTA and CDR2 is FQGNSA in the germline V gene. This CDR3 region has 14 residues.

The chain employs TRBV10-1 and TRBJ2-7, with 12 nucleotides matching TRBD1. Germline-derived CDR1 and CDR2 are WNHNN and SYGVQD (reference sequence). With 10 bases clipped from V and 1 base from J, the junction kept 14 bases outside the gene matches. This CDR3 is 17 amino acids long. In nucleotides, the CDR3 is TGCGCCATTCCGGGACAGGGGGCGAAAATAAGGTCCTACGAGCAGTACTTC. As protein: CAIPGQGAKIRSYEQYF.

V gene TRBV7-2 combines with J gene TRBJ1-1; tentative D call: TRBD1 (6 bases). Germline lookup yields CDR1 SGHTA and CDR2 FQGNSA. The CDR3 is made up of 14 amino acids. Trimming removed 5 bases from V and 7 bases from J, with 17 bases in between. The CDR3 bases are TGTGCCAGCAGCCTTTACAGGGTTGGGGGTGAAGCTTTCTTT. Translating gives CASSLYRVGGEAFF.

This clone was seen more than once but under ten times. The genes are TRBV7-6 and TRBJ2-3; 8 nucleotides match TRBD2. The CDR3 loop spans 16 amino acids. Germline V gene data show CDR1 as SGHVS and CDR2 as FNYEAQ. The V and J ends lost 2 bases and 5 bases, in that order; junction bases with no gene match: 9. The CDR3 region is CASSLWARAGEDTQYF. For the CDR3, the DNA is TGTGCCAGCAGCTTATGGGCTAGAGCGGGAGAAGATACGCAGTATTTT.

The J gene is TRBJ1-3, the V gene TRBV25-1; TRBD1 matches at 9 bases. The CDR3 loop spans 15 amino acids. V trimming: 4 bases; J trimming: 3 bases; junction bases outside the gene matches: 4. Germline lookup yields CDR1 MGHDK and CDR2 SYGVNS. Here the CDR3 reads CASSVQGAGGNTIYF. DNA for the CDR3: TGTGCCAGCAGTGTACAGGGGGCCGGTGGAAACACCATATATTTT.

DNA of the CDR3: TGTGCCTCCCGCCGGTCCGAGGTGAACACTGAAGCTTTCTTT. This sequence encodes CASRRSEVNTEAFF. The chain carries TRBV7-9 and TRBJ1-1; D not certain. V lost 11 bases and J 0 bases, leaving 16 bases between the germline ends. Germline V lookup: CDR1 SEHNR, CDR2 FQNEAQ (reference sequence). The CDR3 contains 14 residues.

This chain joins TRBV5-1 and TRBJ2-2; D is ambiguous. The CDR3 contains 14 residues. CDR1 is SGHRS and CDR2 is YFSETQ in the germline V gene. V was clipped by 2 bases and J by 3 bases, with 8 bases between them. The CDR3 nucleotides are TGCGCCAGCAGCTTAGCGTTGGACACCGGGGAGCTGTTTTTT. This encodes CASSLALDTGELFF.

The chain uses TRBV27 and TRBJ1-5; 7 positions match TRBD1. The CDR3 extends over 17 amino acids. Germline CDR1 is MNHEY and CDR2 is SMNVEV (reference sequence). V dropped 6 bases and J dropped 6; count of bases not matched to a gene: 17. CDR3 sequence: CASSFLLRDRSPQPQHF. CDR3 coding DNA: TGTGCCAGCAGCTTCCTTCTCCGGGACAGAAGCCCTCAGCCCCAGCATTTT.